A single sample is the source of the 28 T cell receptor beta chains below, sequenced in a study of T cells in Graves' hyperthyroidism and ophthalmopathy. It was RNA transcripts that yielded the amplified TCR beta CDR3 regions. Researchers ran a first-round RT-PCR on the TCR CDR3 using the HTBI primer set. TCRdb re-analysed the multiplex PCR reads in MiXCR, keeping a single row per CDR3 protein. This table has hundreds of thousands of distinct CDR3 sequences, around 17% appearing once. The sequenced sample was blood. The receptors come from a woman aged 18 to 35 with Graves' hyperthyroidism.

In this sample, this clonotype turned up a few times. The chain couples TRBV4-1 to TRBJ1-5; D is perhaps TRBD1 (5 bases). The V and J ends lost 1 base and 3 bases respectively, with 13 bases between them. This CDR3 is 16 amino acids long. The V gene's germline CDR1 is MGHRA and CDR2 YSYEKL. This CDR3 is CASSQGRWDVNQPQHF. The CDR3 coding sequence is TGCGCCAGCAGCCAAGGACGGTGGGACGTCAATCAGCCCCAGCATTTT.

This clonotype appeared a few times. J is TRBJ1-1 and V is TRBV6-1; D ambiguous. The V and J ends lost 4 bases and 4 bases respectively, with 7 bases between them. Germline V gene lookup returns CDR1 MNHNS and CDR2 SASEGT. This CDR3 contains 12 residues. The DNA for the CDR3 is TGTGCCAGCAGTGTCAGGCGCACTGAAGCTTTCTTT. Translated, it gives CASSVRRTEAFF.

The sample holds many counts of this clonotype. The chain combines TRBV5-1 with TRBJ1-1; 12 nucleotides match TRBD1. Trimming cost V 0 bases and J 3 bases; bases outside gene matches: 6. CDR3 length equals 17 residues. The germline V gene encodes CDR1 SGHRS and CDR2 YFSETQ. The CDR3 nucleotides are TGCGCCAGCAGCTTGGAAGGGACAGGGGGCGCGGACACTGAAGCTTTCTTT. This sequence encodes CASSLEGTGGADTEAFF.

V usage is TRBV20-1 and J usage is TRBJ1-2; tentative D call: TRBD1 (5 bases). Germline V gives CDR1 DFQATT, CDR2 SNEGSKA (reference sequence). This CDR3 region has 14 residues. Trimming cost V 0 bases and J 0 bases, with 8 bases left between them. The CDR3 sequence: CSARDLGANYGYTF. The CDR3, as DNA: TGCAGTGCTAGAGATCTGGGGGCTAACTATGGCTACACCTTC.

This clonotype was seen at least ten times. The chain recombines TRBV12-5 with TRBJ1-5, with D unclear. The CDR3 covers 17 residues. Germline-derived CDR1 and CDR2 are LGHNT and FRNRAP. Trimming took off 6 bases at V and 0 bases at J, with 18 bases between the two ends. For the CDR3, the DNA is TGTGCTAGTGGCAATTTTAAGGTGCGACATAGCAATCAGCCCCAGCATTTT. Translation gives CASGNFKVRHSNQPQHF.

The gene calls are TRBV5-1 and TRBJ1-6; TRBD1 is a possible D gene (5 bases). V was cut by 2 bases and J by 6 bases, with 6 bases left in between. The CDR3 is made up of 13 amino acids. Germline CDR1 SGHRS, CDR2 YFSETQ. The CDR3 loop reads CASSFGGNSPLHF. The CDR3 bases are TGCGCCAGCAGCTTCGGGGGTAATTCACCCCTCCACTTT.

This clonotype was detected only a few times. This chain links TRBV6-2 or TRBV6-3 with TRBJ2-1; 9 bases are shared with TRBD2. CDR1 and CDR2 (germline): MNHEY, SVGEGT. This CDR3 spans 14 amino acids. V dropped 2 bases and J dropped 6; count of bases not matched to a gene: 2. The CDR3 here is CASSYGGGGNEQFF. The CDR3 DNA sequence: TGTGCCAGCAGTTACGGCGGGGGGGGCAATGAGCAGTTCTTC.

This clonotype was counted many times. V and J are TRBV5-1 and TRBJ1-1; D gene ambiguous. The V gene's germline CDR1 is SGHRS and CDR2 YFSETQ. This CDR3 has 16 residues. The V end was cut by 2 bases, the J end by 0 bases, with 14 bases between. The CDR3 region has the DNA TGCGCCAGCAGCTTCAGACGGAGATCGATGAACACTGAAGCTTTCTTT. Protein: CASSFRRRSMNTEAFF.

The chain has TRBV20-1 and TRBJ2-5, with D hard to call. This CDR3 region has 11 residues. Germline CDR1 reads DFQATT; CDR2 reads SNEGSKA (reference sequence). Trimming removed 5 bases from V and 5 bases from J, with 9 bases in between. The CDR3 coding sequence is TGCAGTGCTCGACTTTCGGAGACCCAGTACTTC. It codes for CSARLSETQYF.

The V gene is TRBV20-1, the J gene TRBJ2-1; D is ambiguous. Germline-derived CDR1 and CDR2 are DFQATT and SNEGSKA (reference sequence). Trimming took 6 bases from V and 0 from J, leaving 15 bases between them. CDR3 length: 15 amino acids. The CDR3 nucleotides are TGCAGTGCGGTCGGACCTTCGGACTCCTACAATGAGCAGTTCTTC. It translates to CSAVGPSDSYNEQFF.

This clonotype was seen ten or more times. V is TRBV6-9 and J is TRBJ2-5; TRBD1 matches at 8 bases. This CDR3 is built from 15 residues. V lost 8 bases to trimming and J lost 3 bases; unmatched junction nucleotides: 11. Per the germline V gene, CDR1 is MNHGY and CDR2 is SVAAGI. The CDR3 reads CASQKQGGRKETQYF. The CDR3 DNA reads TGTGCCAGCCAAAAACAGGGGGGTCGAAAAGAGACCCAGTACTTC.

The chain carries TRBV9 and TRBJ1-2, with D maybe TRBD1 (6 bases). V lost 0 bases and J 8 bases, leaving 14 bases between the germline ends. The CDR3 sequence is 14 residues long. The germline gives CDR1 SGDLS, CDR2 YYNGEE. CDR3 in DNA: TGTGCCAGCAGCGTAGGGGACCAGGGGTGGGGCTACACCTTC. This translates into CASSVGDQGWGYTF. The full variable domain, rest sourced from reference TRBV9 and TRBJ1-2, is DSGVTQTPKHLITATGQRVTLRCSPRSGDLSVYWYQQSLDQGLQFLIQYYNGEERAKGNILERFSAQQFPDLHSELNLSSLELGDSALYFCASSVGDQGWGYTFGSGTRLTVV.

Ten or more counts support this clonotype. The chain uses TRBV2 and TRBJ1-1, with a weak D call TRBD1 (5 bases). The CDR3 extends over 13 amino acids. Germline lookup yields CDR1 SNHLY and CDR2 FYNNEI. V was trimmed by 5 bases and J by 2 bases, leaving 9 bases between them. In nucleotides, the CDR3 is TGTGCCAGCAGTAATACAGGAAACACTGAAGCTTTCTTT. Its protein product is CASSNTGNTEAFF. The full variable domain, rest sourced from reference TRBV2 and TRBJ1-1, is EPEVTQTPSHQVTQMGQEVILRCVPISNHLYFYWYRQILGQKVEFLVSFYNNEISEKSEIFDDQFSVERPDGSNFTLKIRSTKLEDSAMYFCASSNTGNTEAFFGQGTRLTVV.

The chain recombines TRBV15 with TRBJ2-1; unclear D gene. The CDR3 spans 13 residues. Per the germline V gene, CDR1 is LNHNV and CDR2 is YYDKDF (reference sequence). Trimming pared 5 bases from V and 2 bases from J, leaving 7 bases between. The CDR3: CATSVDTYNEQFF. Here the CDR3 DNA reads TGTGCCACCAGCGTCGACACCTACAATGAGCAGTTCTTC.

The J gene is TRBJ2-5, the V gene TRBV10-3; D gene unclear. V dropped 5 bases and J dropped 5 bases, with 18 bases sitting between them. Germline V gene lookup returns CDR1 ENHRY and CDR2 SYGVKD. The CDR3 consists of 15 residues. The CDR3 reads CAISTDLMGGETQYF. In DNA form, the CDR3 reads TGTGCCATCAGTACCGACCTGATGGGTGGGGAGACCCAGTACTTC.

This clonotype has a handful of counts. The chain recombines TRBV4-3 with TRBJ2-5; tentatively, D is TRBD2 (7 bases). This CDR3 is built from 16 residues. Per the germline V gene, CDR1 is LGHNA and CDR2 is YSLEER. Between the trimmed V and J ends, which lost 0 bases and 5 bases, there was a span of 16 bases. The CDR3 spells CASSQDPAGAGETQYF. CDR3 in DNA: TGCGCCAGCAGCCAAGATCCGGCGGGGGCTGGGGAGACCCAGTACTTC.

Concerning this clonotype: A much larger clone lies one base from this, so it may be a read error. V gene TRBV12-3 or TRBV12-4 combines with J gene TRBJ2-1; no clear D. With the DNA end fitting TRBJ2-7 better, the J assignment may be wrong. The CDR3 has 14 amino acids. In DNA, the CDR3 is TGTGCCAGCAGTTTTATCGGACGGACCAATGAGCAGTACTTC. As protein: CASSFIGRTNEQYF.

Comments on this clonotype: A read error is possible here, since a much larger clone lies one base away. This rearrangement joins TRBV20-1 to TRBJ2-3; 11 positions match TRBD2. Germline loops: CDR1 DFQATT, CDR2 SNEGSKA (reference sequence). V dropped 3 bases and J dropped 4; count of bases not matched to a gene: 6. The CDR3 length is 15 residues. CDR3 DNA: TGCAGTGCTAGCCGACTAGCGGGACGCCCAGATACGCAGTATTTT. Translation: CSASRLAGRPDTQYF.

This clonotype was picked up a small number of times. This rearrangement joins TRBV15 to TRBJ2-3; TRBD1 aligns across 9 bases. V shed 1 base and J 2 bases; nucleotides not matched to a gene: 10. Germline V gene lookup returns CDR1 LNHNV and CDR2 YYDKDF (reference sequence). There are 18 residues in the CDR3. The CDR3 reads CATSRGYSQGANTDTQYF. The CDR3 coding sequence is TGTGCCACCAGCAGAGGCTACTCACAGGGGGCGAACACAGATACGCAGTATTTT.

This clonotype was detected only a few times. The chain combines TRBV28 with TRBJ1-5, with TRBD1 matching over 8 bases. Germline CDR1 MDHEN, CDR2 SYDVKM. The junction had 7 bases not matched to a gene; V was cut back by 3 bases and J by 6 bases. The CDR3 spans 15 residues. CDR3 sequence: CASSFRGRWGQPQHF. DNA of the CDR3: TGTGCCAGCAGTTTCAGGGGGCGCTGGGGTCAGCCCCAGCATTTT.

This clonotype was counted ten times or more. CDR3 nucleotide sequence: TGCAGTGCTTATTCCGCGAACACCGGGGAGCTGTTTTTT. This gives the protein CSAYSANTGELFF. The chain joins TRBV20-1 to TRBJ2-2, with unresolved D. The CDR3 contains 13 residues. The germline CDR1 and CDR2 sequences are DFQATT and SNEGSKA (reference sequence). Between the trimmed V and J ends, which lost 5 bases and 0 bases, there was a span of 7 bases.

This clonotype was detected only a few times. The chain combines TRBV11-3 with TRBJ2-2; a weak D match, TRBD1 (6 bases). V gave up 5 bases and J gave up 6 bases, with 13 bases separating them. Germline values: CDR1 SGHNT, CDR2 YENEEA. CDR3 length equals 14 residues. The CDR3 protein is CASSNTGFAGELFF. CDR3 nucleotides: TGTGCCAGCAGCAATACAGGGTTCGCCGGGGAGCTGTTTTTT. The full variable domain, in which reference TRBV11-3 and TRBJ2-2 provide the parts outside the CDR3, is EAGVVQSPRYKIIEKKQPVAFWCNPISGHNTLYWYLQNLGQGPELLIRYENEEAVDDSQLPKDRFSAERLKGVDSTLKIQPAELGDSAVYLCASSNTGFAGELFFGEGSRLTVL.

This clonotype came up many times. V usage is TRBV20-1 and J usage is TRBJ2-3; a weak D match, TRBD2 (5 bases). CDR1 DFQATT and CDR2 SNEGSKA come from the germline V gene (reference sequence). This CDR3 spans 11 amino acids. Trimming shortened V by 3 bases and J by 8 bases, and 9 bases separated the two germline ends. CDR3 sequence: CSARGEGTQYF. CDR3 in DNA: TGCAGTGCTAGGGGAGAGGGTACGCAGTATTTT.

This chain joins TRBV7-9 and TRBJ2-3; D not certain. Germline-derived CDR1 and CDR2 are SEHNR and FQNEAQ (reference sequence). Trimming took off 3 bases at V and 4 bases at J, with 11 bases between the two ends. The CDR3 consists of 14 residues. The CDR3 nucleotides read TGTGCCAGCAGCTTTTCAGGATCCGCAGATACGCAGTATTTT. This sequence encodes CASSFSGSADTQYF.

This chain connects TRBV19 to TRBJ2-7; D might be TRBD1 or TRBD2, each matching 5 bases. V lost 9 bases and J lost 4, with 19 bases in between. Per germline, CDR1 LNHDA and CDR2 SQIVND (reference sequence). The CDR3 sequence is 14 residues long. Written as DNA, the CDR3 is TGTGCCAGCACCCTCAGGGAGAATCCATACGAGCAGTACTTC. Translation gives CASTLRENPYEQYF.

The V and J genes are TRBV6-1 and TRBJ2-1; D perhaps matches TRBD2 (5 bases). V was cut by 6 bases and J by 6 bases, with 15 bases left in between. This CDR3 is built from 14 residues. Germline CDR1 is MNHNS and CDR2 is SASEGT. The CDR3 nucleotides read TGTGCCAGCAGCCCACCTTGGGGAGCCAATGAGCAGTTCTTC. Protein product: CASSPPWGANEQFF.

This chain links TRBV25-1 with TRBJ2-7; perhaps D is TRBD1 or TRBD2 (5 bases each). V was pared by 6 bases and J by 6 bases, with 12 bases between. Germline V gives CDR1 MGHDK, CDR2 SYGVNS. The CDR3 sequence is 12 residues long. CDR3 sequence reads: CASRGDPGEQYF. As DNA, the CDR3 is TGTGCCAGCAGGGGGGACCCCGGCGAGCAGTACTTC.

This clonotype showed up just a few times. J is TRBJ1-3 and V is TRBV12-3 or TRBV12-4; D is ambiguous. The CDR3 has 14 amino acids. V dropped 3 bases and J dropped 0 bases, with 6 bases sitting between them. In nucleotides, the CDR3 is TGTGCCAGCAGTTTCATAGCCTCTGGAAACACCATATATTTT. As protein: CASSFIASGNTIYF.